The 11 T cell receptor beta chains below were found in one sample sequenced in a study of cytomegalovirus exposure and HLA in healthy donors. PCR involved 60 Vbeta and 13 Jbeta primers. Some clones are missing from TCRdb's copy, which holds only in-frame ones; the method was immunoSEQ multiplex PCR. The data show 150,000 to 190,000 clones, roughly four fifths seen once. Material: PBMCs. The receptor source for this set is a man aged 18 to 35 in good health and CMV-seronegative.

In its sample, this clone was seen a few times. V gene TRBV30 combines with J gene TRBJ2-1; TRBD2 aligns across 12 bases. V gave up 4 bases and J gave up 5 bases; unmatched junction bases: 6. The CDR3 has 15 amino acids. Germline V gene sequence: CDR1 GTSNPN, CDR2 SVGIG (reference sequence). The CDR3 DNA sequence: TGTGCCTGGACCGCCAGGACTAGCGGGAACAATGAGCAGTTCTTC. This translates into CAWTARTSGNNEQFF.

V gene TRBV29-1 combines with J gene TRBJ2-1, with 11 bases fitting TRBD2. From germline, CDR1 is SQVTM and CDR2 ANQGSEA. The V segment lost 6 bases and the J segment 0 bases; nucleotides outside the gene matches: 13. CDR3 size: 18 residues. CDR3 sequence (DNA): TGCAGCGTCGTCCCCTCTAGCGGGAGGATAAACTCCTACAATGAGCAGTTCTTC. This codes for CSVVPSSGRINSYNEQFF.

The chain joins TRBV6-1 to TRBJ2-7; 12 bases are shared with TRBD2. The J segment lost 5 bases and the V segment lost 6 bases, leaving 5 bases of the junction unmatched. In germline, CDR1 is MNHNS, CDR2 SASEGT. This CDR3 region has 14 residues. The CDR3, as DNA: TGTGCCAGCAGCCTGACTAGCGGGAGCCACGAGCAGTACTTC. Protein: CASSLTSGSHEQYF.

This clone was recorded many times. This rearrangement joins TRBV14 to TRBJ1-1, with D perhaps matching TRBD1 (6 bases). From germline, CDR1 is SGHDN and CDR2 FVKESK. This CDR3 has 15 residues. V dropped 1 base and J dropped 1 base, with 10 bases sitting between them. The CDR3 loop reads CASSQVAGANTEAFF. The CDR3 DNA reads TGTGCCAGCAGCCAAGTGGCAGGGGCGAACACTGAAGCTTTCTTT. Based on the CDR3 plus reference TRBV14 and TRBJ1-1, the full variable domain is EAGVTQFPSHSVIEKGQTVTLRCDPISGHDNLYWYRRVMGKEIKFLLHFVKESKQDESGMPNNRFLAERTGGTYSTLKVQPAELEDSGVYFCASSQVAGANTEAFFGQGTRLTVV.

The V gene is TRBV5-6, the J gene TRBJ2-7; 12 nucleotides match TRBD2. This CDR3 has 16 residues. Germline lookup yields CDR1 SGHDT and CDR2 YYEEEE. Unmatched junction bases numbered 8, after V lost 2 bases and J lost 5 bases. For the CDR3, the DNA is TGTGCCAGCAGCTTAAGGGCTAGCGGGAGGGGGGACGAGCAGTACTTC. Residues: CASSLRASGRGDEQYF.

The V call is TRBV11-2, the J call TRBJ2-5; TRBD2 is a possible D gene (6 bases). Germline V gene sequence: CDR1 SGHAT, CDR2 FQNNGV. This CDR3 region has 13 residues. V lost 8 bases to trimming and J lost 1 base, with 11 bases between them. CDR3 amino acids: CASCPGAQETQYF. Written as DNA, the CDR3 is TGTGCCAGCTGCCCGGGAGCCCAAGAGACCCAGTACTTC.

The chain combines TRBV5-1 with TRBJ2-7, with D possibly being TRBD1 (6 bases). The CDR3 is 15 residues long. Trimming shortened V by 3 bases and J by 2 bases, and 15 bases separated the two germline ends. Looked up from germline, CDR1 is SGHRS and CDR2 is YFSETQ. The CDR3 nucleotides read TGCGCCAGCAGCTCGGGACAAGAGGGTCCCTACGAGCAGTACTTC. Its protein product is CASSSGQEGPYEQYF.

V is TRBV7-9 and J is TRBJ1-5, with 7 bases fitting TRBD1. The V segment lost 5 bases and the J segment 6 bases; nucleotides outside the gene matches: 10. Germline CDR1 reads SEHNR; CDR2 reads FQNEAQ (reference sequence). The CDR3 is 15 residues long. Here the CDR3 reads CASSPGEGQSQPQHF. In DNA form, the CDR3 reads TGTGCCAGCAGCCCTGGCGAGGGACAGTCTCAGCCCCAGCATTTT.

V is TRBV5-1 and J is TRBJ1-1, with D hard to call. Germline CDR1 and CDR2: SGHRS and YFSETQ. CDR3 length: 14 amino acids. Trimming took off 4 bases at V and 3 bases at J, with 13 bases between the two ends. DNA of the CDR3: TGCGCCAGCAGCCCCACCACAGCCTACACTGAAGCTTTCTTT. Translating it yields CASSPTTAYTEAFF. The whole variable domain, filled in from reference TRBV5-1 and TRBJ1-1, reads KAGVTQTPRYLIKTRGQQVTLSCSPISGHRSVSWYQQTPGQGLQFLFEYFSETQRNKGNFPGRFSGRQFSNSRSEMNVSTLELGDSALYLCASSPTTAYTEAFFGQGTRLTVV.

The chain employs TRBV12-5 and TRBJ2-7; 8 nucleotides match TRBD1. This CDR3 is 15 amino acids long. Germline V gene data show CDR1 as LGHNT and CDR2 as FRNRAP. The V gene end was trimmed by 4 bases and the J gene end by 3 bases; junction bases not matched to a gene: 8. DNA of the CDR3: TGTGCTAGTGGTTGGCCAGGGGGCGGCGGCTACGAGCAGTACTTC. Residues: CASGWPGGGGYEQYF.

V and J are TRBV14 and TRBJ2-7; 8 bases map to TRBD2. Germline V CDR1 and CDR2: SGHDN, FVKESK. The CDR3 runs to 15 residues. V shed 6 bases, J shed 5 bases, and the junction held 12 bases outside the gene matches. The CDR3 here is CASRLSGRGANEQYF. The DNA of the CDR3 is TGTGCCAGCAGACTCAGCGGGAGAGGGGCCAACGAGCAGTACTTC.